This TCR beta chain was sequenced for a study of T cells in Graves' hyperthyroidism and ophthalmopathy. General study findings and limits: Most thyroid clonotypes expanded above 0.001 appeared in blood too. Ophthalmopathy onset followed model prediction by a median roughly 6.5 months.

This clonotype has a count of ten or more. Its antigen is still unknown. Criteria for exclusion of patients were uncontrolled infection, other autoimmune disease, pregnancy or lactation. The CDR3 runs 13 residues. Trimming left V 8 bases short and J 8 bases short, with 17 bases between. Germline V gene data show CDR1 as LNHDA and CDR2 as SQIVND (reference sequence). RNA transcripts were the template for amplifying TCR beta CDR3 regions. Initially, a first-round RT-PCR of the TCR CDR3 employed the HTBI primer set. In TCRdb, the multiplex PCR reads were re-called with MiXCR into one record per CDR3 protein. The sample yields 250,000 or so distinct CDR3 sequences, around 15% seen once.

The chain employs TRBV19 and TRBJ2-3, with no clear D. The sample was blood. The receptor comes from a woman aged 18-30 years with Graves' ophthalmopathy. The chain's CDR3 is CASLKRQLGTQYF. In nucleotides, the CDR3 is TGTGCCAGTCTAAAGAGGCAGCTTGGTACGCAGTATTTT.